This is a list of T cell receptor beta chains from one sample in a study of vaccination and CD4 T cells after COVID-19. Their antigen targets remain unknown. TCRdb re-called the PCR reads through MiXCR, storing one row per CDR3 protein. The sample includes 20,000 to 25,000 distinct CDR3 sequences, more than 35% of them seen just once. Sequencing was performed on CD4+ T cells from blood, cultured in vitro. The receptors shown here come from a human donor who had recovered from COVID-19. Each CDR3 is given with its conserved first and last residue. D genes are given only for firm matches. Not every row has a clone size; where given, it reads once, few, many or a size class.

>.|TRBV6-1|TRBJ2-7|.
CASSKGGASYEQYF
TGTGCCAGCAGTAAAGGGGGTGCCTCCTACGAGCAGTACTTC
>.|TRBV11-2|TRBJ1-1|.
CASSLGGALGTEAFF
TGTGCCAGCAGCTTAGGAGGCGCCCTTGGCACTGAAGCTTTCTTT
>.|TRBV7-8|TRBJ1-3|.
CASSGGVSGNTIYF
TGTGCCAGCAGCGGGGGAGTCTCTGGAAACACCATATATTTT
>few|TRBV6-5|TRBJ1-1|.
CASSYREAGNTEAFF
TGTGCCAGCAGTTACAGGGAGGCTGGGAACACTGAAGCTTTCTTT
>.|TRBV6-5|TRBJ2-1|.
CASSYGGIDNEQFF
TGTGCCAGCAGTTACGGCGGGATCGACAATGAGCAGTTCTTC
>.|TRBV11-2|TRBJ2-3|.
CASSSHLTDTQYF
TGTGCCAGCAGCTCCCACTTGACAGATACGCAGTATTTT
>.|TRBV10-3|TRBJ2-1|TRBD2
CAGGSSYNEQFF
TGTGCCGGCGGGAGCTCCTACAATGAGCAGTTCTTC
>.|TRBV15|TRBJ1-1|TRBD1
CATSMRGQDTEAFF
TGTGCCACCAGCATGAGGGGGCAGGACACTGAAGCTTTCTTT
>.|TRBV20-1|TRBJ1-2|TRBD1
CSARRSQGGYGYTF
TGCAGTGCTAGAAGGAGCCAGGGGGGGTATGGCTACACCTTC
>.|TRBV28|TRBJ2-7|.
CASSTAGSSYEQYF
TGTGCCAGCAGTACAGCGGGTAGCTCCTACGAGCAGTACTTC
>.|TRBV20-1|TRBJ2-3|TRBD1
CSAGQGVSTDTQYF
TGCAGTGCCGGCCAGGGGGTCAGCACAGATACGCAGTATTTT
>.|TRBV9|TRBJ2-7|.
CASSGISSYEQYF
TGTGCCAGCAGCGGAATCAGCTCCTACGAGCAGTACTTC
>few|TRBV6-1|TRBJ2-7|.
CASTTAYEQYF
TGTGCCAGCACGACAGCCTACGAGCAGTACTTC
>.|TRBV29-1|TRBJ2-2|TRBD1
CSVAGTGVWNTGELFF
TGCAGCGTTGCCGGGACAGGGGTTTGGAACACCGGGGAGCTGTTTTTT
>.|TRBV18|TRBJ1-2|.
CASSPSIDGGVDGYTF
TGTGCCAGCTCACCAAGTATAGACGGAGGGGTGGATGGCTACACCTTC
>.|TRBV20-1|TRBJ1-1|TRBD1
CSARDGDRGNTEAFF
TGCAGTGCTAGAGATGGAGACAGGGGGAACACTGAAGCTTTCTTT
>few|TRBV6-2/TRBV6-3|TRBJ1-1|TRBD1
CASSYWMGQGVFF
TGTGCCAGCAGTTACTGGATGGGACAGGGCGTTTTCTTT
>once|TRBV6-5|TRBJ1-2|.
CASSYRGLGGYGYTF
TGTGCCAGCAGTTATAGGGGTCTGGGTGGCTATGGCTACACCTTC
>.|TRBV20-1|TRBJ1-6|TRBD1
CSARPGQGRNNSPLHF
TGCAGTGCTAGACCGGGACAGGGGCGGAATAATTCACCCCTCCACTTT